Each of the 19 T cell receptor beta chains below was sequenced from the same sample in a study of cytomegalovirus exposure and HLA in healthy donors. With 60 Vbeta and 13 Jbeta primers, the PCR was carried out. TCRdb's table, derived via immunoSEQ multiplex PCR, lists solely in-frame clones and lacks some. The table lists some 140,000 clones, around 79% of them singletons. The specimen was PBMCs. The receptor source for this set is a female donor in good health and CMV-seronegative.

CDR3 DNA sequence: TGTGCCAGCAGCTTCGGACTGAACACCGGGGAGCTGTTTTTT. It yields the protein CASSFGLNTGELFF. The chain couples TRBV11-3 to TRBJ2-2, with D tentatively TRBD2 (5 bases). With 3 bases removed from V and 1 base from J, the gap between germline ends came to 6 bases. In germline, CDR1 is SGHNT, CDR2 YENEEA. The CDR3 contains 14 residues.

The chain has TRBV7-2 and TRBJ2-3; TRBD2 agrees at 9 bases. This CDR3 comprises 16 residues. V dropped 4 bases and J dropped 4; count of bases not matched to a gene: 9. The germline CDR1 and CDR2 sequences are SGHTA and FQGNSA. The CDR3 sequence is CASSSGTSRIADTQYF. Written as DNA, the CDR3 is TGTGCCAGCAGCTCCGGGACTAGCCGAATCGCAGATACGCAGTATTTT. Together with reference TRBV7-2 and TRBJ2-3, the CDR3 gives the full variable domain: GAGVSQSPSNKVTEKGKDVELRCDPISGHTALYWYRQSLGQGLEFLIYFQGNSAPDKSGLPSDRFSAERTGGSVSTLTIQRTQQEDSAVYLCASSSGTSRIADTQYFGPGTRLTVL.

The CDR3 region has the DNA TGCGCCAGCAGCCAAGAGGCCAGGATGACCTACGAGCAGTACTTC. It encodes CASSQEARMTYEQYF. The chain employs TRBV4-3 and TRBJ2-7; D unclear. The V gene lost 0 bases and the J gene lost 2 bases, with 11 bases spanning the gap. The CDR3 extends over 15 amino acids. Germline V CDR1 and CDR2: LGHNA, YSLEER.

This clone has a count of ten or more. The gene calls are TRBV10-2 and TRBJ2-1; 7 bases align to TRBD2. Looked up from germline, CDR1 is WSHSY and CDR2 is SAAADI. Trimming cost V 0 bases and J 7 bases; bases outside gene matches: 12. CDR3 length: 17 amino acids. The CDR3 here is CASSESWVAGQLNEQFF. The DNA of the CDR3 is TGCGCCAGCAGTGAGTCGTGGGTAGCGGGCCAGCTTAATGAGCAGTTCTTC.

This clone was seen only a few times. The gene calls are TRBV29-1 and TRBJ2-5; 7 nucleotides agree with TRBD1. The CDR3 runs 16 residues. The junction had 16 bases not matched to a gene; V was cut back by 2 bases and J by 7 bases. Germline CDR1 reads SQVTM; CDR2 reads ANQGSEA. The CDR3 region is CSVEPGYRGSIGTQYF. CDR3 sequence (DNA): TGCAGCGTTGAACCAGGTTACAGGGGATCCATCGGGACCCAGTACTTC.

This chain uses TRBV10-3 with TRBJ1-6; maybe TRBD1 (5 bases). The CDR3 runs 13 residues. V was clipped by 4 bases and J by 7 bases, with 8 bases between them. CDR1 ENHRY and CDR2 SYGVKD come from the germline V gene. CDR3 coding DNA: TGTGCCATCAGTGCCCGGGGGAATTCACCCCTCCACTTT. Translation: CAISARGNSPLHF.

The chain links TRBV30 to TRBJ2-5, with 9 bases that match TRBD1. V was clipped by 3 bases and J by 4 bases; unmatched bases: 9. Germline CDR1 reads GTSNPN; CDR2 reads SVGIG (reference sequence). The CDR3 length is 15 residues. CDR3 DNA sequence: TGTGCCTGGAGAGAAGGGACAGGGTTTCGAGAGACCCAGTACTTC. This codes for CAWREGTGFRETQYF.

The chain employs TRBV6-5 and TRBJ2-7; TRBD1 matches 8 bases. J was trimmed by 4 bases and V by 5 bases; bases with no gene match: 1. CDR3 length: 12 residues. The germline V gene has CDR1 MNHEY and CDR2 SVGAGI. DNA of the CDR3: TGTGCCAGCAGTAGGACAGGGTACGAGCAGTACTTC. This translates into CASSRTGYEQYF.

The chain is built from TRBV7-2 and TRBJ2-3; TRBD1 matches at 9 bases. Germline CDR1 reads SGHTA; CDR2 reads FQGNSA. Trimming took 4 bases from V and 2 from J; bases not matched to a gene: 4. The CDR3 spans 15 residues. CDR3 sequence: CASSWDREATDTQYF. The CDR3 DNA reads TGTGCCAGCAGCTGGGACAGGGAAGCCACAGATACGCAGTATTTT.

In its sample, this clone was seen once. The chain is built from TRBV7-9 and TRBJ2-1; 7 bases are shared with TRBD1. This CDR3 spans 15 amino acids. Losses at the gene ends were 4 bases for V and 8 bases for J; bases not matched to a gene: 11. Germline V lookup: CDR1 SEHNR, CDR2 FQNEAQ (reference sequence). CDR3 residues: CASSSPGQEKDEQFF. In nucleotides, the CDR3 is TGTGCCAGCAGCTCTCCTGGACAGGAGAAGGATGAGCAGTTCTTC.

The chain employs TRBV19 and TRBJ1-5, with D possibly matching TRBD1 (5 bases). This CDR3 spans 12 amino acids. Between the trimmed V and J ends, which lost 6 bases and 6 bases, there was a span of 9 bases. CDR1 and CDR2 (germline): LNHDA, SQIVND (reference sequence). CDR3 nucleotides: TGTGCCAGTAGGGACAACACTCAGCCCCAGCATTTT. It encodes CASRDNTQPQHF.

The V gene is TRBV6-1, the J gene TRBJ2-5, with TRBD1 matching over 8 bases. The CDR3 contains 11 residues. Unmatched junction bases numbered 1, after V lost 6 bases and J lost 7 bases. Germline assignment: CDR1 MNHNS and CDR2 SASEGT. The CDR3 spells CASRTGVTQYF. Here the CDR3 DNA reads TGTGCCAGCAGGACAGGGGTGACCCAGTACTTC.

The gene calls are TRBV9 and TRBJ2-2; no definite D call. This CDR3 is 12 amino acids long. The V gene lost 1 base and the J gene lost 6 bases, with 4 bases spanning the gap. Germline assignment: CDR1 SGDLS and CDR2 YYNGEE. CDR3 nucleotide sequence: TGTGCCAGCAGCGTAATCGCCGGGGAGCTGTTTTTT. Protein: CASSVIAGELFF.

This rearrangement joins TRBV30 to TRBJ1-3; D is ambiguous. This CDR3 is 13 amino acids long. The germline V and J ends were trimmed by 3 bases and 0 bases, with 6 bases remaining between them. CDR1 GTSNPN and CDR2 SVGIG come from the germline V gene (reference sequence). CDR3 sequence (DNA): TGTGCCTGGAGCGGGAGCTCTGGAAACACCATATATTTT. Encoded protein: CAWSGSSGNTIYF.

V usage is TRBV6-1 and J usage is TRBJ1-6; D gene uncertain. The CDR3 has 14 residues. V was cut by 7 bases and J by 6 bases, with 13 bases left in between. Looked up from germline, CDR1 is MNHNS and CDR2 is SASEGT. The CDR3 loop reads CASTTRSFNSPLHF. The CDR3 bases are TGTGCCAGCACTACACGGAGTTTTAATTCACCCCTCCACTTT.

V and J are TRBV10-3 and TRBJ2-5, with TRBD2 matching 9 bases. This CDR3 has 15 residues. V lost 3 bases, J lost 5 bases, and 7 bases stayed unmatched. Germline V gene sequence: CDR1 ENHRY, CDR2 SYGVKD. CDR3 sequence: CAISDISGRSETQYF. The CDR3 DNA reads TGTGCCATCAGTGATATTAGCGGGAGATCGGAGACCCAGTACTTC.

This sequence joins TRBV19 and TRBJ2-7; D remains ambiguous. The V and J ends lost 0 bases and 7 bases respectively, with 10 bases between them. CDR1 is LNHDA and CDR2 is SQIVND in the germline V gene (reference sequence). This CDR3 region has 13 residues. CDR3 amino acids: CASSIERGGEQYF. Written as DNA, the CDR3 is TGTGCCAGTAGTATAGAGCGAGGCGGAGAGCAGTACTTC.

This clone showed up just a few times. The chain couples TRBV5-1 to TRBJ1-1, with D maybe TRBD1 (5 bases). V shed 0 bases and J shed 2 bases, with 14 bases lying between them. The CDR3 has 16 amino acids. Germline CDR1 SGHRS, CDR2 YFSETQ. CDR3 in amino acids: CASSLALDKGNTEAFF. The CDR3 nucleotides are TGCGCCAGCAGCTTGGCTTTGGACAAAGGTAACACTGAAGCTTTCTTT.

This clone was detected ten times or more. The chain has TRBV6-6 and TRBJ1-2; D remains unclear. Germline V gene lookup returns CDR1 MNHNY and CDR2 SVGAGI (reference sequence). The length of the CDR3 is 14 residues. V lost 6 bases, J lost 0 bases, and 11 bases lay in between. The DNA for the CDR3 is TGTGCCAGCAGGCAAGATTCAGCTAACTATGGCTACACCTTC. Amino acids: CASRQDSANYGYTF.